The next 23 T cell receptor beta chains were all read from a single sample in a study of early T cells in non-severe SARS-CoV-2 infection. TCRdb reprocessed the 5' RACE reads with MiXCR, giving one entry per CDR3 protein. The table shows about 60,000 distinct CDR3 sequences, with around 6% occurring only once. Input material: whole blood. The receptors originated from an adult who was a healthcare worker with PCR-confirmed SARS-CoV-2 infection or an uninfected control (not recorded which).

This clonotype showed up many times. This chain joins TRBV10-2 and TRBJ2-3; 9 bases agree with TRBD2. This CDR3 is built from 17 residues. Per germline, CDR1 WSHSY and CDR2 SAAADI. The trim removed 3 bases at V and 3 bases at J, leaving 10 bases unmatched. This CDR3 reads CASSDSVAGGPTDTQYF. The CDR3 DNA sequence: TGCGCCAGCAGTGACTCGGTTGCGGGAGGGCCGACAGATACGCAGTATTTT.

This clonotype occurred many times. This chain uses TRBV12-3 or TRBV12-4 with TRBJ2-2; D unresolved. With 5 bases removed from V and 7 bases from J, the gap between germline ends came to 8 bases. The CDR3 loop spans 12 amino acids. The CDR3 DNA is TGTGCCAGCAGTCCCTCGGTCGGGGAGCTGTTTTTT. Its protein is CASSPSVGELFF.

In its sample, this clonotype was seen many times. The chain carries TRBV13 and TRBJ2-5; D is unresolved. The CDR3 extends over 12 amino acids. CDR1 is PRHDT, CDR2 FYEKMQ, per germline (reference sequence). V lost 0 bases and J lost 9, with 8 bases in between. The CDR3 DNA reads TGTGCCAGCAGCTTAGGGTTTGGAGCCCAGTACTTC. It translates to CASSLGFGAQYF. Based on the CDR3 plus reference TRBV13 and TRBJ2-5, the full variable domain is AAGVIQSPRHLIKEKRETATLKCYPIPRHDTVYWYQQGPGQDPQFLISFYEKMQSDKGSIPDRFSAQQFSDYHSELNMSSLELGDSALYFCASSLGFGAQYFGPGTRLLVL.

This clonotype was observed at least ten times. The V gene is TRBV9, the J gene TRBJ2-6, with 9 bases aligning to TRBD2. The CDR3 has 19 amino acids. Germline values: CDR1 SGDLS, CDR2 YYNGEE. J gave up 0 bases and V 2 bases, and 9 bases lay outside the gene matches. This chain's CDR3 is CASSVEDLAGSSGANVLTF. The CDR3 region has the DNA TGTGCCAGCAGCGTGGAAGACCTAGCGGGAAGCTCTGGGGCCAACGTCCTGACTTTC.

As regards this clonotype: Germline and junction disagree at one end, which may indicate a read error. The J gene is TRBJ2-1, the V gene TRBV7-9; TRBD2 matches at 9 bases. In germline, CDR1 is SEHNR, CDR2 FQNEAQ (reference sequence). The CDR3 consists of 16 residues. The chain's CDR3 is CVSSLGLAGRYNEQFF. As DNA, the CDR3 is TGTGTCAGCAGCTTAGGGCTAGCGGGGAGATACAATGAGCAGTTCTTC.

The table lists this clonotype with many counts. This sequence joins TRBV29-1 and TRBJ2-1; 14 bases map to TRBD2. CDR1 SQVTM and CDR2 ANQGSEA come from the germline V gene. V gave up 7 bases and J gave up 5 bases; unmatched junction bases: 7. This CDR3 has 15 residues. For the CDR3, the DNA is TGCAGCGGTACAAGGGGACTAGCGGGAGACAATGAGCAGTTCTTC. It encodes CSGTRGLAGDNEQFF.

This clonotype was recorded at least ten times. The chain uses TRBV12-3 or TRBV12-4 and TRBJ1-2; TRBD1 is a possible D gene (5 bases). Deletions cut 6 bases from V and 0 bases from J, with 14 bases between. This CDR3 is 15 amino acids long. The CDR3, as DNA: TGTGCCAGCAGACCGCAGGGTGCAGCTAACTATGGCTACACCTTC. This translates into CASRPQGAANYGYTF.

The chain has TRBV5-1 and TRBJ1-3; D is undetermined. The CDR3 runs 14 residues. Germline values: CDR1 SGHRS, CDR2 YFSETQ. The V and J ends lost 2 bases and 4 bases respectively, with 10 bases between them. As DNA, the CDR3 is TGCGCCAGCAGCTTTACATCGACGGGAAACACCATATATTTT. Encoded protein: CASSFTSTGNTIYF.

This clonotype was observed many times. The rearrangement links TRBV19 to TRBJ2-7, with TRBD2 identical over 7 bases. The CDR3 is made up of 14 amino acids. The germline V gene encodes CDR1 LNHDA and CDR2 SQIVND (reference sequence). With V trimmed by 5 bases and J by 7 bases, 11 bases remained unmatched. The CDR3 DNA sequence: TGTGCCAGTAGTCCCCGAGGCGGGAGAGGTGAGCAGTACTTC. This gives the protein CASSPRGGRGEQYF.

The genes are TRBV2 and TRBJ2-7; D is unresolved. Looked up from germline, CDR1 is SNHLY and CDR2 is FYNNEI. The CDR3 is 10 amino acids. The ends were cut back, 8 bases at V and 0 bases at J, with 2 bases in the middle. The CDR3 spells CASASYEQYF. CDR3 bases: TGTGCCAGCGCCTCCTACGAGCAGTACTTC.

This clonotype was picked up many times. The CDR3 DNA is TGTGCCAGTAGTACTCCGGGACTCCTACTCTACGAGCAGTACTTC. This gives the protein CASSTPGLLLYEQYF. This sequence joins TRBV19 and TRBJ2-7; D is perhaps TRBD2 (6 bases). The CDR3 spans 15 residues. Trimming shortened V by 4 bases and J by 3 bases, and 16 bases separated the two germline ends. Germline V gives CDR1 LNHDA, CDR2 SQIVND (reference sequence).

This clonotype has ten or more counts. The chain carries TRBV15 and TRBJ2-2, with D possibly TRBD2 on 6 matching bases. Germline assignment: CDR1 LNHNV and CDR2 YYDKDF (reference sequence). V lost 6 bases and J lost 6, with 14 bases in between. The CDR3 is 14 residues long. This CDR3 reads CATRISGGPGELFF. CDR3 nucleotides: TGTGCCACCAGAATTAGCGGAGGACCCGGGGAGCTGTTTTTT.

In its sample, this clonotype was seen many times. The V gene is TRBV7-9, the J gene TRBJ2-3; 10 nucleotides match TRBD1. This CDR3 region has 14 residues. In germline, CDR1 is SEHNR, CDR2 FQNEAQ (reference sequence). J gave up 2 bases and V 10 bases, and 6 bases lay outside the gene matches. The CDR3 loop reads CATTGTGATDTQYF. DNA of the CDR3: TGTGCCACCACCGGGACAGGGGCCACAGATACGCAGTATTTT.

At least ten counts were recorded for this clonotype. J is TRBJ2-1 and V is TRBV29-1; 7 bases map to TRBD2. There are 12 residues in the CDR3. V lost 7 bases, J lost 7 bases, and 7 bases stayed unmatched. CDR1 and CDR2 (germline): SQVTM, ANQGSEA. The CDR3 sequence is CSASGGENEQFF. CDR3 nucleotides: TGCAGCGCCTCGGGAGGCGAGAATGAGCAGTTCTTC.

This clonotype was seen repeatedly, ten times or more. The chain links TRBV20-1 to TRBJ2-7, with 7 bases matching TRBD1. Trimming removed 2 bases from V and 3 bases from J; junction bases left unmatched: 10. Germline CDR1 is DFQATT and CDR2 is SNEGSKA (reference sequence). This CDR3 is built from 15 residues. CDR3 region: CSARIGTDLFYEQYF. In nucleotides, the CDR3 is TGCAGTGCTAGAATCGGGACAGACCTTTTCTACGAGCAGTACTTC.

This clonotype appeared many times. The chain links TRBV11-2 to TRBJ1-2; no reliable D call. Germline CDR1 reads SGHAT; CDR2 reads FQNNGV. This CDR3 region has 14 residues. The germline V and J ends were trimmed by 2 bases and 8 bases, with 15 bases remaining between them. The CDR3 sequence is CASSLTQRAGGYTF. The CDR3 coding sequence is TGTGCCAGCAGCTTAACCCAACGGGCTGGAGGCTACACCTTC.

This clonotype was counted between two and nine times. Here the CDR3 DNA reads TGTGCCAGCAGTTTTCCCGGAGGGTCACCCCTCCACTTT. Translating gives CASSFPGGSPLHF. This rearrangement joins TRBV27 to TRBJ1-6, with unresolved D. Trimming stripped 3 bases from V and 10 bases from J, with 10 bases between. Germline-derived CDR1 and CDR2 are MNHEY and SMNVEV (reference sequence). The CDR3 totals 13 residues.

This clonotype showed up many times. The genes are TRBV4-1 and TRBJ1-1; D possibly corresponds to TRBD1 (5 bases). V lost 6 bases and J 4 bases, leaving 15 bases between the germline ends. Germline V gene data show CDR1 as MGHRA and CDR2 as YSYEKL. The CDR3 is made up of 14 amino acids. The DNA for the CDR3 is TGCGCCAGCAGTGCCGAGGGACGGCGCACTGAAGCTTTCTTT. Its protein is CASSAEGRRTEAFF.

This clonotype has ten or more counts. This sequence joins TRBV28 and TRBJ2-4; D remains ambiguous. The CDR3 consists of 12 residues. CDR1 and CDR2 (germline): MDHEN, SYDVKM. V lost 7 bases and J 7 bases, leaving 11 bases between the germline ends. The CDR3 coding sequence is TGTGCCAGCACCTGGACCGCTAACATTCAGTACTTC. This sequence encodes CASTWTANIQYF.

Here the CDR3 reads CASSFSGGLGTEAFF. CDR3 sequence (DNA): TGTGCCAGCAGTTTCTCGGGGGGCCTCGGCACTGAAGCTTTCTTT. This chain connects TRBV12-3 or TRBV12-4 to TRBJ1-1; perhaps TRBD1 as D (6 bases). The CDR3 spans 15 residues. V was cut by 3 bases and J by 4 bases, with 15 bases left in between.

A few counts support this clonotype. The chain uses TRBV5-4 and TRBJ2-2, with D possibly being TRBD2 (5 bases). V lost 0 bases, J lost 7 bases, and 10 bases lay in between. The CDR3 has 14 amino acids. Germline CDR1 is SGHNT and CDR2 is YYREEE (reference sequence). The CDR3 sequence: CASSLVAGLGELFF. The CDR3 DNA is TGTGCCAGCAGCTTGGTTGCGGGTCTCGGGGAGCTGTTTTTT. The variable domain in full, with the rest retrieved from reference TRBV5-4 and TRBJ2-2, is ETGVTQSPTHLIKTRGQQVTLRCSSQSGHNTVSWYQQALGQGPQFIFQYYREEENGRGNFPPRFSGLQFPNYSSELNVNALELDDSALYLCASSLVAGLGELFFGEGSRLTVL.

This clonotype was detected many times. V gene TRBV7-9 combines with J gene TRBJ1-4; D may be TRBD1 (5 bases). The CDR3 is 15 amino acids. Trimming shortened V by 5 bases and J by 5 bases, and 15 bases separated the two germline ends. CDR1 and CDR2 (germline): SEHNR, FQNEAQ (reference sequence). The CDR3 DNA follows: TGTGCCAGCAGCCAGGTCCGGGACGGGAATGAAAAACTGTTTTTT. It codes for CASSQVRDGNEKLFF.

This clonotype was counted ten times or more. This sequence joins TRBV7-2 and TRBJ2-5; 7 bases map to TRBD1. The ends lost 4 bases at V and 9 bases at J; junction bases unmatched: 14. This CDR3 has 15 residues. The germline CDR1 and CDR2 sequences are SGHTA and FQGNSA. The DNA of the CDR3 is TGTGCCAGCAGCTGGGGGACAGAGGCGGATTTCCCCCAGTACTTC. Translation: CASSWGTEADFPQYF. The full variable domain, with the rest looked up from reference TRBV7-2 and TRBJ2-5, is GAGVSQSPSNKVTEKGKDVELRCDPISGHTALYWYRQSLGQGLEFLIYFQGNSAPDKSGLPSDRFSAERTGGSVSTLTIQRTQQEDSAVYLCASSWGTEADFPQYFGPGTRLLVL.